The 30 T cell receptor beta chains below were found in one sample sequenced in a study of cytomegalovirus exposure and HLA in healthy donors. This PCR relied on a set of 60 Vbeta primers and 13 Jbeta primers. Libraries were prepared by immunoSEQ multiplex PCR; TCRdb keeps only in-frame clonotypes and omits some of them. This table holds approximately 150,000 clones, around 80% found once. Sequenced input: PBMCs. Source of these receptors: a woman in her forties or fifties in good health and CMV-seropositive.

This sequence joins TRBV5-1 and TRBJ2-3, with 7 bases that match TRBD2. Germline loops: CDR1 SGHRS, CDR2 YFSETQ. With V trimmed by 9 bases and J by 3 bases, 10 bases remained unmatched. The CDR3 totals 14 residues. For the CDR3, the DNA is TGCGCCACCTCCCGGGGGGACCAAACAGATACGCAGTATTTT. This encodes CATSRGDQTDTQYF.

The chain is built from TRBV6-1 and TRBJ1-5, with D unresolved. Germline values: CDR1 MNHNS, CDR2 SASEGT. With 3 bases removed from V and 5 bases from J, the gap between germline ends came to 11 bases. The CDR3 loop spans 14 amino acids. The CDR3 here is CASSESGRYQPQHF. The CDR3 nucleotides read TGTGCCAGCAGTGAGTCAGGCCGCTATCAGCCCCAGCATTTT.

V usage is TRBV4-2 and J usage is TRBJ2-7; 10 bases align to TRBD2. J was trimmed by 4 bases and V by 1 base; bases with no gene match: 1. Germline V gives CDR1 LGHNA, CDR2 YNFKEQ. This CDR3 comprises 14 residues. CDR3 in DNA: TGTGCCAGCAGCCAAGGGACTAGCGGTTACGAGCAGTACTTC. Protein product: CASSQGTSGYEQYF.

V gene TRBV6-6 combines with J gene TRBJ1-1; D is undetermined. The CDR3 spans 15 residues. Germline V gene sequence: CDR1 MNHNY, CDR2 SVGAGI (reference sequence). V was trimmed by 8 bases and J by 2 bases, leaving 18 bases between them. CDR3 in amino acids: CASGRRRKENTEAFF. The CDR3 coding sequence is TGTGCCAGCGGACGCAGGAGGAAAGAAAACACTGAAGCTTTCTTT.

This clone has only a few counts. The CDR3 DNA reads as TGTGCCAGCAGGAGACCAGACAGGAACACTGAAGCTTTCTTT. This translates into CASRRPDRNTEAFF. The chain links TRBV6-5 to TRBJ1-1, with D tentatively TRBD1 (5 bases). V was clipped by 6 bases and J by 1 base, with 12 bases between them. CDR1 is MNHEY and CDR2 is SVGAGI in the germline V gene. This CDR3 is 14 amino acids long.

This rearrangement joins TRBV27 to TRBJ2-2; D is unresolved. Per the germline V gene, CDR1 is MNHEY and CDR2 is SMNVEV (reference sequence). V was pared by 5 bases and J by 5 bases, with 21 bases between. The CDR3 has 17 amino acids. CDR3 in amino acids: CASSPYPAGGRTGELFF. CDR3 nucleotides: TGTGCCAGCAGTCCGTACCCAGCAGGTGGAAGAACCGGGGAGCTGTTTTTT.

The chain links TRBV6-5 to TRBJ1-2; 9 bases match TRBD1. The CDR3 extends over 15 amino acids. Trimming cost V 7 bases and J 4 bases; bases outside gene matches: 10. Germline values: CDR1 MNHEY, CDR2 SVGAGI. CDR3 loop: CASTEGTGNAYGYTF. The DNA for the CDR3 is TGTGCCAGCACCGAAGGGACAGGGAATGCCTATGGCTACACCTTC.

V gene TRBV25-1 combines with J gene TRBJ1-5; no reliable D call. This CDR3 contains 14 residues. From germline, CDR1 is MGHDK and CDR2 SYGVNS. V was pared by 2 bases and J by 0 bases, with 5 bases between. CDR3: CASSEHYSNQPQHF. DNA of the CDR3: TGTGCCAGCAGTGAACACTATAGCAATCAGCCCCAGCATTTT.

The J gene is TRBJ1-1, the V gene TRBV12-5; a weak D match, TRBD1 (5 bases). Trimming cost V 1 base and J 2 bases, with 8 bases left between them. This CDR3 region has 14 residues. Germline V gene data show CDR1 as LGHNT and CDR2 as FRNRAP. CDR3 residues: CASGLAGLNTEAFF. As DNA, the CDR3 is TGTGCTAGTGGTTTGGCAGGGCTAAACACTGAAGCTTTCTTT.

J is TRBJ1-6 and V is TRBV19, with TRBD1 matching 7 bases. This CDR3 region has 15 residues. Germline V gene sequence: CDR1 LNHDA, CDR2 SQIVND (reference sequence). J lost 8 bases, V lost 5 bases, and 9 bases had no gene match. This chain's CDR3 is CASSAPGTDHSPLHF. CDR3 in DNA: TGTGCCAGTAGTGCCCCAGGGACAGACCATTCACCCCTCCACTTT.

This chain links TRBV5-4 with TRBJ1-6; D might be TRBD1 (5 bases). CDR1 is SGHNT, CDR2 YYREEE, per germline (reference sequence). The V gene lost 4 bases and the J gene lost 9 bases, with 11 bases spanning the gap. This CDR3 comprises 13 residues. The CDR3 is CASSGGDFSPLHF. The CDR3 region has the DNA TGTGCCAGCAGCGGGGGGGACTTTTCACCCCTCCACTTT. The complete variable domain, with remaining parts taken from reference TRBV5-4 and TRBJ1-6, reads ETGVTQSPTHLIKTRGQQVTLRCSSQSGHNTVSWYQQALGQGPQFIFQYYREEENGRGNFPPRFSGLQFPNYSSELNVNALELDDSALYLCASSGGDFSPLHFGNGTRLTVT.

This clone was observed a single time. The CDR3 bases are TGTGCCAGCAGTGATTTAGGGGGAAGCGGGGGGGCTGGTGAGCAGTTCTTC. As protein: CASSDLGGSGGAGEQFF. This rearrangement joins TRBV25-1 to TRBJ2-1, with TRBD2 matching 10 bases. The trim removed 3 bases at V and 9 bases at J, leaving 14 bases unmatched. The CDR3 has 17 amino acids. CDR1 and CDR2 (germline): MGHDK, SYGVNS.

This sequence joins TRBV10-3 and TRBJ2-5; TRBD2 matches at 11 bases. J lost 4 bases, V lost 4 bases, and 11 bases had no gene match. CDR1 and CDR2 (germline): ENHRY, SYGVKD. The CDR3 consists of 17 residues. CDR3 sequence: CAISVGTSGPKVETQYF. As DNA, the CDR3 is TGTGCCATCAGTGTCGGGACTAGCGGCCCTAAGGTAGAGACCCAGTACTTC.

J is TRBJ2-3 and V is TRBV25-1, with TRBD1 identical over 7 bases. Germline lookup yields CDR1 MGHDK and CDR2 SYGVNS. This CDR3 is 15 amino acids long. V shed 1 base and J 4 bases; nucleotides not matched to a gene: 5. The CDR3 region has the DNA TGTGCCAGCAGTGAATTTACAGGGGTTGCAGATACGCAGTATTTT. Its translation is CASSEFTGVADTQYF. Full variable domain (rest looked up from reference TRBV25-1 and TRBJ2-3): EADIYQTPRYLVIGTGKKITLECSQTMGHDKMYWYQQDPGMELHLIHYSYGVNSTEKGDLSSESTVSRIRTEHFPLTLESARPSHTSQYLCASSEFTGVADTQYFGPGTRLTVL.

V usage is TRBV5-1 and J usage is TRBJ2-3; TRBD2 matches 7 bases. V lost 0 bases, J lost 4 bases, and 2 bases stayed unmatched. CDR1 is SGHRS, CDR2 YFSETQ, per germline. There are 14 residues in the CDR3. The CDR3 nucleotides are TGCGCCAGCAGCTTGGGGCTAGCGGCAGATACGCAGTATTTT. It specifies CASSLGLAADTQYF.

J is TRBJ2-3 and V is TRBV9, with D possibly TRBD2 on 5 matching bases. The length of the CDR3 is 14 residues. Germline V gene lookup returns CDR1 SGDLS and CDR2 YYNGEE. V was shortened by 1 base and J by 3 bases, with 9 bases between the two germline ends. The CDR3: CASSVSSTTDTQYF. The DNA of the CDR3 is TGTGCCAGCAGCGTATCTAGCACAACAGATACGCAGTATTTT.

The chain links TRBV5-4 to TRBJ1-2; D may be TRBD1 (6 bases). Germline assignment: CDR1 SGHNT and CDR2 YYREEE (reference sequence). The CDR3 is 13 amino acids. V was cut by 0 bases and J by 8 bases, with 11 bases left in between. For the CDR3, the DNA is TGTGCCAGCAGCTTGGAGACAGGAAGGGGCTACACCTTC. Amino acid sequence: CASSLETGRGYTF.

The genes are TRBV5-4 and TRBJ1-2; D may be TRBD1 (6 bases). There are 14 residues in the CDR3. Germline CDR1 and CDR2: SGHNT and YYREEE (reference sequence). V dropped 2 bases and J dropped 4 bases, with 12 bases sitting between them. The CDR3 region is CASSFLGAGYGYTF. The CDR3 DNA reads TGTGCCAGCAGCTTCCTGGGGGCTGGCTATGGCTACACCTTC.

The chain combines TRBV9 with TRBJ1-2, with D possibly being TRBD1 (5 bases). From germline, CDR1 is SGDLS and CDR2 YYNGEE. V was trimmed by 4 bases and J by 3 bases, leaving 10 bases between them. The CDR3 spans 13 residues. CDR3 protein: CASSRGFDYGYTF. The CDR3 DNA is TGTGCCAGCAGCAGGGGTTTCGACTATGGCTACACCTTC.

This chain connects TRBV5-6 to TRBJ2-1, with unresolved D. This CDR3 comprises 12 residues. Trimming shortened V by 4 bases and J by 4 bases, and 6 bases separated the two germline ends. The V gene's germline CDR1 is SGHDT and CDR2 YYEEEE. The DNA of the CDR3 is TGTGCCAGCAGCGATACATACAATGAGCAGTTCTTC. It specifies CASSDTYNEQFF.

V and J are TRBV5-4 and TRBJ2-7; 8 nucleotides match TRBD1. CDR1 SGHNT and CDR2 YYREEE come from the germline V gene (reference sequence). V was pared by 0 bases and J by 2 bases, with 1 base of the junction left unmatched. The length of the CDR3 is 14 residues. In DNA form, the CDR3 reads TGTGCCAGCAGCTTGGCCAGGGGGCCCTACGAGCAGTACTTC. This encodes CASSLARGPYEQYF. Supplemented by reference TRBV5-4 and TRBJ2-7, the full variable domain reads ETGVTQSPTHLIKTRGQQVTLRCSSQSGHNTVSWYQQALGQGPQFIFQYYREEENGRGNFPPRFSGLQFPNYSSELNVNALELDDSALYLCASSLARGPYEQYFGPGTRLTVT.

The V gene is TRBV6-1, the J gene TRBJ1-2; possibly TRBD1 for D (5 bases). Germline V gene sequence: CDR1 MNHNS, CDR2 SASEGT. The CDR3 loop spans 13 amino acids. Between the trimmed V and J ends, which lost 6 bases and 1 base, there was a span of 9 bases. The CDR3 protein is CASSEQGNYGYTF. In DNA, the CDR3 is TGTGCCAGCAGCGAGCAGGGTAACTATGGCTACACCTTC.

CDR3 sequence (DNA): TGTGCCAGCAGTGTACTGACTAGCGGGGGGGGAGAGACCCAGTACTTC. It yields the protein CASSVLTSGGGETQYF. The V call is TRBV25-1, the J call TRBJ2-5; TRBD2 matches at 14 bases. J gave up 4 bases and V 4 bases, and 5 bases lay outside the gene matches. The CDR3 has 16 amino acids. Germline-derived CDR1 and CDR2 are MGHDK and SYGVNS.

This clone has just a few counts. This chain joins TRBV18 and TRBJ1-1; TRBD1 matches at 10 bases. V was pared by 6 bases and J by 5 bases, with 12 bases of the junction left unmatched. The CDR3 covers 16 residues. Germline V gene lookup returns CDR1 KGHSH and CDR2 LQKENI. The CDR3 DNA follows: TGTGCCAGCTCGCCGCCGGGACAGGGGAGAAAGACTGAAGCTTTCTTT. Its translation is CASSPPGQGRKTEAFF.

V is TRBV7-9 and J is TRBJ1-3; 8 bases map to TRBD1. V lost 5 bases and J lost 0; bases outside the gene matches: 9. Germline V lookup: CDR1 SEHNR, CDR2 FQNEAQ (reference sequence). This CDR3 comprises 17 residues. The CDR3, as DNA: TGTGCCAGCAGCCCCCCCGGGACAGGTCGCTCTGGAAACACCATATATTTT. Translation: CASSPPGTGRSGNTIYF.

The V call is TRBV15, the J call TRBJ1-6; perhaps TRBD1 as D (6 bases). The CDR3 runs 15 residues. V was shortened by 0 bases and J by 8 bases, with 11 bases between the two germline ends. CDR1 and CDR2 (germline): LNHNV, YYDKDF (reference sequence). CDR3: CATSRDQGFDSPLHF. CDR3 DNA sequence: TGTGCCACCAGCAGAGATCAGGGGTTCGATTCACCCCTCCACTTT.

The chain recombines TRBV7-9 with TRBJ2-1, with D unresolved. The CDR3 runs 15 residues. With 3 bases removed from V and 4 bases from J, the gap between germline ends came to 13 bases. CDR1 and CDR2 from the germline V gene are SEHNR and FQNEAQ (reference sequence). The CDR3 DNA reads TGTGCCAGCAGCTTTGGTGGTCAGACTTACAATGAGCAGTTCTTC. Its translation: CASSFGGQTYNEQFF.

The chain recombines TRBV5-1 with TRBJ2-3; D is uncertain. Germline V lookup: CDR1 SGHRS, CDR2 YFSETQ. There are 17 residues in the CDR3. Trimming left V 0 bases short and J 1 base short, with 15 bases between. DNA for the CDR3: TGCGCCAGCAGCTTGGCAGAGGTCGTGGGTGGCACAGATACGCAGTATTTT. It specifies CASSLAEVVGGTDTQYF.

The chain recombines TRBV25-1 with TRBJ1-5; possible D gene TRBD1, 5 bases. The CDR3 spans 14 residues. V lost 3 bases to trimming and J lost 7 bases, with 13 bases between them. Germline V gene data show CDR1 as MGHDK and CDR2 as SYGVNS. CDR3 nucleotide sequence: TGTGCCAGCAGTGAGGGGCCCGGGTTGCAGCCCCAGCATTTT. Protein product: CASSEGPGLQPQHF.

The chain joins TRBV10-3 to TRBJ2-7; 7 nucleotides align to TRBD2. With V trimmed by 3 bases and J by 5 bases, 13 bases remained unmatched. Germline CDR1 and CDR2: ENHRY and SYGVKD. The CDR3 runs to 16 residues. In DNA, the CDR3 is TGTGCCATCAGTGATCGGGTTCCGAGCGGGGCCAACGAGCAGTACTTC. Amino acids: CAISDRVPSGANEQYF.